Shown below are 11 T cell receptor beta chains from a single sample sequenced in a study of cytomegalovirus exposure and HLA in healthy donors (TCRdb year 2017). Libraries were made using the immunoSEQ multiplex PCR assay. For the multiplex PCR, a mixture combining 60 forward primers for TCR Vbeta segments and 13 reverse primers for TCR Jbeta segments was used. In its TCRdb copy, this immuneACCESS table keeps in-frame sequences only and misses some clones. Where compared with another copy, unresolved V genes explain less than half of these, and the others have no known cause. Here the sample has about 92,000 clones; about 84% occur a single time. The ten largest clones add up to roughly 1.2% of the sample. The sequenced sample was PBMCs. These TCRs come from a girl between 2 and 10 years old in good health and CMV-seropositive.

In nucleotides, the CDR3 is TGTGCCAGCAGCCAGTCTAGCGCCGACGCGCCATACGAGCAGTACTTC. This gives the protein CASSQSSADAPYEQYF. The chain links TRBV4-2 to TRBJ2-7, with D perhaps TRBD2 (6 bases). This CDR3 region has 16 residues. V gave up 3 bases and J gave up 4 bases, with 19 bases separating them. Germline lookup yields CDR1 LGHNA and CDR2 YNFKEQ.

The rearrangement links TRBV19 to TRBJ1-2; D is unclear. Germline CDR1 and CDR2: LNHDA and SQIVND (reference sequence). The length of the CDR3 is 13 residues. V was pared by 2 bases and J by 1 base, with 5 bases between. The CDR3 DNA is TGTGCCAGTAGTATACGAGGTAACTATGGCTACACCTTC. It codes for CASSIRGNYGYTF.

The V and J genes are TRBV28 and TRBJ1-1, with 9 bases that match TRBD1. V trimming: 6 bases; J trimming: 5 bases; junction bases outside the gene matches: 10. This CDR3 has 15 residues. Germline CDR1 MDHEN, CDR2 SYDVKM. CDR3 DNA sequence: TGTGCCAGCAGGGCGACCGGGACAGGGAAGACTGAAGCTTTCTTT. This encodes CASRATGTGKTEAFF. Full variable domain (rest looked up from reference TRBV28 and TRBJ1-1): DVKVTQSSRYLVKRTGEKVFLECVQDMDHENMFWYRQDPGLGLRLIYFSYDVKMKEKGDIPEGYSVSREKKERFSLILESASTNQTSMYLCASRATGTGKTEAFFGQGTRLTVV.

The chain couples TRBV25-1 to TRBJ2-6; possible D gene TRBD1, 7 bases. The CDR3 totals 16 residues. The V gene lost 7 bases and the J gene lost 0 bases, with 13 bases spanning the gap. Germline-derived CDR1 and CDR2 are MGHDK and SYGVNS. CDR3 DNA: TGTGCCAGCACAGGGGGGTATAGCTCTGGGGCCAACGTCCTGACTTTC. The encoded protein is CASTGGYSSGANVLTF. Drawing the rest from reference TRBV25-1 and TRBJ2-6, the complete variable domain is EADIYQTPRYLVIGTGKKITLECSQTMGHDKMYWYQQDPGMELHLIHYSYGVNSTEKGDLSSESTVSRIRTEHFPLTLESARPSHTSQYLCASTGGYSSGANVLTFGAGSRLTVL.

This clone came up once. J is TRBJ2-1 and V is TRBV14; 11 bases are shared with TRBD2. There are 14 residues in the CDR3. The junction had 4 bases not matched to a gene; V was cut back by 8 bases and J by 4 bases. The germline V gene encodes CDR1 SGHDN and CDR2 FVKESK. CDR3 in amino acids: CASRTSGLYNEQFF. In DNA, the CDR3 is TGTGCCAGCCGGACTAGCGGGTTATACAATGAGCAGTTCTTC.

The chain carries TRBV10-2 and TRBJ1-1; weak D call: TRBD1 (5 bases). CDR3 size: 13 residues. Germline-derived CDR1 and CDR2 are WSHSY and SAAADI. Trimming cost V 10 bases and J 1 base, with 13 bases left between them. CDR3 sequence (DNA): TGCGCCACGCTAGACAGACAGAACACTGAAGCTTTCTTT. Protein product: CATLDRQNTEAFF.

There are a few counts of this clone. V and J are TRBV27 and TRBJ2-1, with 7 nucleotides matching TRBD1. CDR3 length: 15 amino acids. In germline, CDR1 is MNHEY, CDR2 SMNVEV (reference sequence). Trimming cost V 5 bases and J 3 bases; bases outside gene matches: 7. The DNA of the CDR3 is TGTGCCAGCAGTGTTCGCCAGGGGGTCTACAATGAGCAGTTCTTC. This gives the protein CASSVRQGVYNEQFF.

V and J are TRBV10-2 and TRBJ2-7, with D tentatively TRBD2 (6 bases). There are 12 residues in the CDR3. The ends were cut back, 6 bases at V and 4 bases at J, with 10 bases in the middle. Germline values: CDR1 WSHSY, CDR2 SAAADI. The CDR3 here is CASRDGGYEQYF. The DNA for the CDR3 is TGCGCCAGCAGGGACGGGGGATACGAGCAGTACTTC.

The chain is built from TRBV4-1 and TRBJ2-5; 10 bases align to TRBD1. Germline V gene lookup returns CDR1 MGHRA and CDR2 YSYEKL. V trimming: 1 base; J trimming: 2 bases; junction bases outside the gene matches: 4. The CDR3 is 16 residues long. CDR3 coding DNA: TGCGCCAGCAGCCAAGTCCAGGGACAGGGGCAAGAGACCCAGTACTTC. The encoded protein is CASSQVQGQGQETQYF.

The chain carries TRBV4-2 and TRBJ2-1; D is unclear. The CDR3 is 17 residues long. Germline V gene lookup returns CDR1 LGHNA and CDR2 YNFKEQ. V gave up 1 base and J gave up 8 bases, with 21 bases separating them. The CDR3 DNA is TGTGCCAGCAGCCAAGTTAGCCAGTTACTTGATTTGGATGAGCAGTTCTTC. Amino acid sequence: CASSQVSQLLDLDEQFF.

The rearrangement uses TRBV5-1 and TRBJ2-7; a possible D gene is TRBD1 (6 bases). V was shortened by 2 bases and J by 2 bases, with 11 bases between the two germline ends. CDR3 length equals 14 residues. Germline V gene data show CDR1 as SGHRS and CDR2 as YFSETQ. CDR3 sequence reads: CASSLTGSPYEQYF. The CDR3 coding sequence is TGCGCCAGCAGCTTAACAGGGTCTCCCTACGAGCAGTACTTC.